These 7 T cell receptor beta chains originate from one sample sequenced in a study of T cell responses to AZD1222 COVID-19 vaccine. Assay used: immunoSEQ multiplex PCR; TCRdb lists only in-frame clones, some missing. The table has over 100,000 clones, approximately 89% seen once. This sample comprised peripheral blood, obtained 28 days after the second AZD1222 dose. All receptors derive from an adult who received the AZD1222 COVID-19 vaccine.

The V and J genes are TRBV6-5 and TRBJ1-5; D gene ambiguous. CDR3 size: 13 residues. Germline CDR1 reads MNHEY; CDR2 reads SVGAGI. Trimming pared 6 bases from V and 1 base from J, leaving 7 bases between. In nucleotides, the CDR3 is TGTGCCAGCAGATCGACGAGCAATCAGCCCCAGCATTTT. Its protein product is CASRSTSNQPQHF.

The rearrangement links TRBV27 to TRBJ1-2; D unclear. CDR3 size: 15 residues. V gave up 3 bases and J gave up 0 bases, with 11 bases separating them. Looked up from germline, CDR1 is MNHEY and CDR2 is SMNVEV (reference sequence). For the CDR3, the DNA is TGTGCCAGCAGTTTCGGAGGCAGTCCTAACTATGGCTACACCTTC. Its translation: CASSFGGSPNYGYTF.

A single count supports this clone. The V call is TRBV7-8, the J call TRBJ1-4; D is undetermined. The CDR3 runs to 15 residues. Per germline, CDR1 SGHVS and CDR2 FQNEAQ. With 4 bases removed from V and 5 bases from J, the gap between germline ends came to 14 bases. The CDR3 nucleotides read TGTGCCAGCAGCTCCGGCCAGGTGTCGAATGAAAAACTGTTTTTT. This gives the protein CASSSGQVSNEKLFF.

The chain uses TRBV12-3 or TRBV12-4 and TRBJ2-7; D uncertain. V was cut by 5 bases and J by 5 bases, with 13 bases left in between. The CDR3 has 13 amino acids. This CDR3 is CASSLGRVDEQYF. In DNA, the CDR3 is TGTGCCAGCAGTCTAGGTCGGGTCGACGAGCAGTACTTC.

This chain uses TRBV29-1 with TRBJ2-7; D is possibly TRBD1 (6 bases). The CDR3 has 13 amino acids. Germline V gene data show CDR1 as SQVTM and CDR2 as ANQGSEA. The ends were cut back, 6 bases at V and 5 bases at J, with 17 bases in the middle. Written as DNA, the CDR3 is TGCAGCGTCCAGCAGGGGATTTGGGACGAGCAGTACTTC. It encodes CSVQQGIWDEQYF.

CDR3 protein: CAISESRGNYGYTF. DNA for the CDR3: TGTGCCATCAGTGAGTCGCGGGGAAACTATGGCTACACCTTC. The V gene is TRBV10-3, the J gene TRBJ1-2; no reliable D call. The V and J ends lost 0 bases and 2 bases respectively, with 7 bases between them. The CDR3 is 14 residues long. Germline values: CDR1 ENHRY, CDR2 SYGVKD.

The CDR3 here is CASRLLAGGNEQFF. In nucleotides, the CDR3 is TGTGCCAGCAGACTCCTAGCGGGAGGGAATGAGCAGTTCTTC. The chain links TRBV13 to TRBJ2-1; 12 bases are a match to TRBD2. The CDR3 has 14 amino acids. CDR1 and CDR2 (germline): PRHDT, FYEKMQ (reference sequence). V lost 6 bases, J lost 7 bases, and 4 bases stayed unmatched.